Listed here are 15 T cell receptor beta chains from one sample, sequenced in a study of cytomegalovirus exposure and HLA in healthy donors (TCRdb year 2017). The library was built by means of the immunoSEQ multiplex PCR assay. A mixture of 60 forward primers for TCR Vbeta segments and 13 reverse primers for TCR Jbeta segments was used in the multiplex PCR. TCRdb holds this immuneACCESS table with in-frame rearrangements only. Some clones are missing; in checked studies, unresolved V genes explain under half, and the rest has no known cause. This sample has some 190,000 clones in its table, and 77% of those were observed once. About 1.5% of the sample rests with the top ten. Sequencing was carried out using PBMCs. These receptors came from a man aged 18-30 years in good health and CMV-seronegative.

The chain is built from TRBV7-2 and TRBJ2-1, with 11 bases aligning to TRBD2. V lost 5 bases, J lost 8 bases, and 8 bases stayed unmatched. This CDR3 is built from 15 residues. Germline V CDR1 and CDR2: SGHTA, FQGNSA. CDR3 sequence: CASSPVVAGGDEQFF. Here the CDR3 DNA reads TGTGCCAGCAGCCCCGTGGTAGCGGGGGGGGATGAGCAGTTCTTC.

The chain links TRBV30 to TRBJ1-5; D not resolved. Deletions cut 2 bases from V and 3 bases from J, with 5 bases between. The CDR3 has 12 residues. The germline CDR1 and CDR2 sequences are GTSNPN and SVGIG (reference sequence). This CDR3 reads CAWSQFNQPQHF. The CDR3 DNA reads as TGTGCCTGGAGTCAATTCAATCAGCCCCAGCATTTT.

The gene calls are TRBV4-3 and TRBJ2-3; tentative D call: TRBD2 (6 bases). The CDR3 has 17 residues. The germline V and J ends were trimmed by 0 bases and 0 bases, with 13 bases remaining between them. In germline, CDR1 is LGHNA, CDR2 YSLEER. CDR3 amino acids: CASSQDPGGASTDTQYF. DNA for the CDR3: TGCGCCAGCAGCCAAGATCCGGGCGGGGCAAGCACAGATACGCAGTATTTT.

The genes are TRBV7-9 and TRBJ1-4; D is undetermined. V dropped 1 base and J dropped 7 bases, with 13 bases sitting between them. Per the germline V gene, CDR1 is SEHNR and CDR2 is FQNEAQ (reference sequence). CDR3 size: 15 residues. CDR3 in amino acids: CASSLDGTRGEKLFF. Written as DNA, the CDR3 is TGTGCCAGCAGCTTAGACGGTACTCGGGGTGAAAAACTGTTTTTT.

V usage is TRBV9 and J usage is TRBJ2-3; 11 bases fit TRBD2. V shed 3 bases and J 7 bases; nucleotides not matched to a gene: 10. CDR3 length: 16 residues. Germline CDR1 is SGDLS and CDR2 is YYNGEE. The CDR3 nucleotides read TGTGCCAGCAGCGGACCACCGGGACTAGCGGCCAATACGCAGTATTTT. Encoded protein: CASSGPPGLAANTQYF.

The CDR3 loop is CASSIDQRQRGAFF. The CDR3 DNA reads as TGTGCCAGTAGTATAGATCAACGGCAGAGGGGGGCTTTCTTT. The J gene is TRBJ1-1, the V gene TRBV19; D is possibly TRBD1 (6 bases). The CDR3 runs to 14 residues. V was shortened by 0 bases and J by 11 bases, with 16 bases between the two germline ends. The V gene's germline CDR1 is LNHDA and CDR2 SQIVND (reference sequence).

This clone was found once. V usage is TRBV27 and J usage is TRBJ2-3; D possibly corresponds to TRBD1 (6 bases). CDR1 MNHEY and CDR2 SMNVEV come from the germline V gene (reference sequence). Trimming removed 6 bases from V and 3 bases from J, with 16 bases in between. The CDR3 extends over 15 amino acids. CDR3: CASRNTRGWTDTQYF. The CDR3 DNA sequence: TGTGCCAGCAGGAACACCAGGGGTTGGACAGATACGCAGTATTTT.

The chain joins TRBV15 to TRBJ2-5; 7 bases line up with TRBD2. V trimming: 4 bases; J trimming: 7 bases; junction bases outside the gene matches: 9. CDR3 length equals 14 residues. CDR1 and CDR2 from the germline V gene are LNHNV and YYDKDF (reference sequence). The CDR3 loop reads CATSTYGGDGTQYF. In DNA form, the CDR3 reads TGTGCCACCAGCACATATGGGGGGGATGGGACCCAGTACTTC.

The chain employs TRBV2 and TRBJ1-1; unclear D gene. The CDR3 sequence is 14 residues long. The V gene's germline CDR1 is SNHLY and CDR2 FYNNEI. V dropped 6 bases and J dropped 2 bases, with 13 bases sitting between them. Here the CDR3 DNA reads TGTGCCAGCAGGGTTCCTTATCTAAACACTGAAGCTTTCTTT. It translates to CASRVPYLNTEAFF.

Concerning this clone itself: Compared with germline, one end of the junction differs, possibly owing to a read error. The CDR3 region is CASRQTGGISYKQYF. For the CDR3, the DNA is TGTGCCAGCAGACAAACAGGGGGCATATCCTACAAGCAGTACTTC. This sequence joins TRBV6-1 and TRBJ2-7; 9 positions match TRBD1. Germline V gene lookup returns CDR1 MNHNS and CDR2 SASEGT. This CDR3 region has 15 residues.

The chain carries TRBV19 and TRBJ2-3, with 9 bases aligning to TRBD1. CDR3 size: 14 residues. The trim removed 3 bases at V and 6 bases at J, leaving 4 bases unmatched. Looked up from germline, CDR1 is LNHDA and CDR2 is SQIVND (reference sequence). The CDR3: CASSMRDRADTQYF. The CDR3 DNA follows: TGTGCCAGTAGTATGCGGGACAGGGCGGATACGCAGTATTTT.

This chain connects TRBV30 to TRBJ2-3, with D unresolved. Per germline, CDR1 GTSNPN and CDR2 SVGIG (reference sequence). The CDR3 is 14 residues long. Trimming took 0 bases from V and 2 from J, leaving 9 bases between them. The CDR3 DNA reads TGTGCCTGGAGTGTAGCCTTTCCCACAGATACGCAGTATTTT. Encoded protein: CAWSVAFPTDTQYF.

This chain uses TRBV7-9 with TRBJ1-2, with TRBD1 identical over 9 bases. The CDR3 is 16 residues long. V shed 3 bases, J shed 3 bases, and the junction held 8 bases outside the gene matches. Germline CDR1 is SEHNR and CDR2 is FQNEAQ (reference sequence). The CDR3: CASSFPTGGSDYGYTF. The CDR3 coding sequence is TGTGCCAGCAGCTTTCCGACAGGGGGATCGGACTATGGCTACACCTTC.

The V gene is TRBV7-2, the J gene TRBJ2-5; 8 nucleotides line up with TRBD1. The CDR3 is 15 residues long. V dropped 6 bases and J dropped 5; count of bases not matched to a gene: 11. Germline V gene data show CDR1 as SGHTA and CDR2 as FQGNSA. Here the CDR3 reads CASRVRQGSGETQYF. CDR3 in DNA: TGTGCCAGCAGGGTACGACAGGGGAGTGGGGAGACCCAGTACTTC. The full variable domain, with the rest looked up from reference TRBV7-2 and TRBJ2-5, is GAGVSQSPSNKVTEKGKDVELRCDPISGHTALYWYRQSLGQGLEFLIYFQGNSAPDKSGLPSDRFSAERTGGSVSTLTIQRTQQEDSAVYLCASRVRQGSGETQYFGPGTRLLVL.

This rearrangement joins TRBV2 to TRBJ1-1; D possibly corresponds to TRBD1 (6 bases). The length of the CDR3 is 15 residues. Germline values: CDR1 SNHLY, CDR2 FYNNEI. Trimming took off 1 base at V and 4 bases at J, with 13 bases between the two ends. This chain's CDR3 is CASSEDGGAGTEAFF. The CDR3 DNA reads TGTGCCAGCAGTGAAGATGGGGGGGCAGGCACTGAAGCTTTCTTT.